The sequence of this T cell receptor beta chain was determined in a study of cytomegalovirus exposure and HLA in healthy donors. The V gene's germline CDR1 is SNHLY and CDR2 FYNNEI. V gave up 6 bases and J gave up 8 bases, with 14 bases separating them. The CDR3 covers 13 residues. As concerns this clone: Its antigen is not known.

PCR amplification relied on 60 Vbeta primers (plus 13 Jbeta primers). The repertoire was sequenced with immunoSEQ multiplex PCR; TCRdb's copy has only in-frame clones and lacks some. This sample carries some 190,000 clones, about 83% of them seen once, and the ten largest clones take about 1.7%. Whole-study findings and limits: The study assumed roughly uniform donor sequencing depth for presence/absence analyses. Only CMV serostatus was available as immune exposure information. There were some V segments, including TRBV6-2 and TRBV6-3, excluded as indistinguishable. Earlier results showed most TCR beta V segments being productive about 90% or about 30% of the time.

Sequenced material: PBMCs. The receptor comes from a man aged 40-49 years in good health and CMV-seropositive. V is TRBV2 and J is TRBJ1-5, with D hard to call. CDR3 region: CASRREQSEPQHF. CDR3 DNA sequence: TGTGCCAGCAGGAGGGAGCAGTCTGAGCCCCAGCATTTT. The whole variable domain, remainder taken from reference TRBV2 and TRBJ1-5, is EPEVTQTPSHQVTQMGQEVILRCVPISNHLYFYWYRQILGQKVEFLVSFYNNEISEKSEIFDDQFSVERPDGSNFTLKIRSTKLEDSAMYFCASRREQSEPQHFGDGTRLSIL.